The 24 T cell receptor beta chains below come from one sample, sequenced in a study of T cell repertoires in cytomegalovirus infection. TCRdb itself ran the reads through MiXCR, one entry per CDR3 protein. The table shows more than 650,000 distinct CDR3 sequences, with roughly 35% occurring only once. Source material: PBMCs. Receptor source: a human donor in good health (CMV status not recorded). Some clones in this sample may be carry-over from other donors' samples.

This clonotype came up a few times. The chain is built from TRBV6-1 and TRBJ1-2; TRBD1 matches 7 bases. This CDR3 is built from 16 residues. Trimming cost V 2 bases and J 4 bases; bases outside gene matches: 10. Germline lookup yields CDR1 MNHNS and CDR2 SASEGT. Written as DNA, the CDR3 is TGTGCCAGCAGTGAATTACCGGGACAGCCAATCTATGGCTACACCTTC. Its translation: CASSELPGQPIYGYTF.

This clonotype has just a few counts. The chain has TRBV11-1 and TRBJ2-7; D unresolved. The CDR3 runs 14 residues. Germline V gives CDR1 SGHAT, CDR2 FQDESV (reference sequence). V was shortened by 2 bases and J by 0 bases, with 8 bases between the two germline ends. The DNA for the CDR3 is TGTGCCAGCAGCTTACAGTTCAGCTCCTACGAGCAGTACTTC. Encoded protein: CASSLQFSSYEQYF.

The chain links TRBV12-3 or TRBV12-4 to TRBJ1-5; no definite D call. V was clipped by 7 bases and J by 0 bases, with 13 bases between them. This CDR3 has 15 amino acids. CDR3 DNA: TGTGCCAGCACTCAAGCTTGGTTTAGCAATCAGCCCCAGCATTTT. Its protein is CASTQAWFSNQPQHF.

CDR3 protein: CSARGPTGGGSSPLHF. As DNA, the CDR3 is TGCAGTGCTAGAGGCCCGACAGGGGGCGGGAGTTCACCCCTCCACTTT. The rearrangement uses TRBV20-1 and TRBJ1-6; 10 positions agree with TRBD1. The CDR3 contains 16 residues. Germline values: CDR1 DFQATT, CDR2 SNEGSKA (reference sequence). V lost 1 base, J lost 9 bases, and 9 bases stayed unmatched.

This clonotype occurred a few times. This sequence joins TRBV7-9 and TRBJ1-1, with 7 bases identical to TRBD1. The germline CDR1 and CDR2 sequences are SEHNR and FQNEAQ (reference sequence). This CDR3 contains 13 residues. Trimming removed 5 bases from V and 7 bases from J; junction bases left unmatched: 7. CDR3: CASSPRDSYEAFF. DNA for the CDR3: TGTGCCAGCAGCCCGCGGGACAGCTATGAAGCTTTCTTT.

The chain employs TRBV2 and TRBJ2-7, with D unclear. Germline V CDR1 and CDR2: SNHLY, FYNNEI. The length of the CDR3 is 14 residues. The V and J ends lost 1 base and 3 bases respectively, with 10 bases between them. In nucleotides, the CDR3 is TGTGCCAGCAGTGAAGTCGCCCGGATCTACGAGCAGTACTTC. This translates into CASSEVARIYEQYF.

This clonotype was observed a few times. The chain uses TRBV19 and TRBJ1-1; D is unclear. Germline V gene data show CDR1 as LNHDA and CDR2 as SQIVND (reference sequence). This CDR3 is built from 15 residues. V was trimmed by 3 bases and J by 3 bases, leaving 14 bases between them. CDR3 loop: CASSIGSAPYTEAFF. For the CDR3, the DNA is TGTGCCAGTAGTATTGGGTCGGCCCCTTACACTGAAGCTTTCTTT.

This clonotype was seen a handful of times. The V gene is TRBV4-2, the J gene TRBJ2-7; D uncertain. The germline V and J ends were trimmed by 0 bases and 2 bases, with 11 bases remaining between them. The CDR3 runs to 15 residues. Germline assignment: CDR1 LGHNA and CDR2 YNFKEQ. CDR3: CASSQEPRVPYEQYF. CDR3 nucleotides: TGTGCCAGCAGCCAAGAGCCTAGGGTTCCCTACGAGCAGTACTTC.

This chain connects TRBV5-4 to TRBJ2-1; D not certain. Germline loops: CDR1 SGHNT, CDR2 YYREEE (reference sequence). The CDR3 runs to 16 residues. V dropped 0 bases and J dropped 2 bases, with 12 bases sitting between them. In DNA, the CDR3 is TGTGCCAGCAGCTTGGATTCTCGGAGACCCTACAATGAGCAGTTCTTC. Translating gives CASSLDSRRPYNEQFF.

The J gene is TRBJ1-2, the V gene TRBV6-5, with 8 bases that match TRBD1. CDR3 length: 17 amino acids. CDR1 is MNHEY, CDR2 SVGAGI, per germline. The ends lost 6 bases at V and 3 bases at J; junction bases unmatched: 15. CDR3 coding DNA: TGTGCCAGCAGCCTGGGGCAGGGGGCGCGAGGAGACTATGGCTACACCTTC. As protein: CASSLGQGARGDYGYTF.

Worth noting for this clonotype: One junction end disagrees with the germline gene, perhaps due to a read error. The CDR3 nucleotides are TGTGCCAGCAGCTCCCCCGTACGCGAGCGGTACTTC. It translates to CASSSPVRERYF. The J gene is TRBJ2-7, the V gene TRBV7-2; D is unclear. CDR1 is SGHTA, CDR2 FQGNSA, per germline. The CDR3 covers 12 residues.

This clonotype came up a few times. The rearrangement joins TRBV9 to TRBJ2-7; D is ambiguous. V lost 0 bases, J lost 5 bases, and 12 bases lay in between. The CDR3 is 14 residues long. Germline V gives CDR1 SGDLS, CDR2 YYNGEE. CDR3 sequence: CASSVASLGDEQYF. The CDR3 bases are TGTGCCAGCAGCGTAGCCTCCCTAGGCGACGAGCAGTACTTC.

The chain carries TRBV7-6 and TRBJ2-3; a weak D match, TRBD1 (5 bases). Per the germline V gene, CDR1 is SGHVS and CDR2 is FNYEAQ. The CDR3 is 16 amino acids. Between the trimmed V and J ends, which lost 2 bases and 0 bases, there was a span of 12 bases. The CDR3 here is CASSLLAGSSTDTQYF. In nucleotides, the CDR3 is TGTGCCAGCAGCTTATTAGCAGGGTCCAGCACAGATACGCAGTATTTT.

The chain is built from TRBV28 and TRBJ1-1; 9 nucleotides line up with TRBD1. Germline CDR1 is MDHEN and CDR2 is SYDVKM. The CDR3 totals 13 residues. V was pared by 7 bases and J by 10 bases, with 10 bases of the junction left unmatched. For the CDR3, the DNA is TGTGCCAGCATCCTTCCGAACAGGGGGCCAGCTTTCTTT. Translating it yields CASILPNRGPAFF.

This clonotype appeared a single time. This rearrangement joins TRBV11-3 to TRBJ2-1; D is ambiguous. Trimming cost V 4 bases and J 9 bases, with 10 bases left between them. The germline V gene encodes CDR1 SGHNT and CDR2 YENEEA. The CDR3 runs 12 residues. As DNA, the CDR3 is TGTGCCAGCAGCTCGGCTGCCAGTGAGCAGTTCTTC. Translated: CASSSAASEQFF.

In its sample, this clonotype was seen a few times. The chain is built from TRBV28 and TRBJ1-3; no definite D call. V lost 4 bases, J lost 2 bases, and 9 bases lay in between. The CDR3 covers 14 residues. Germline V gives CDR1 MDHEN, CDR2 SYDVKM. CDR3 DNA sequence: TGTGCCAGCAGTTCCCTTTATGCTGGAAACACCATATATTTT. Amino acids: CASSSLYAGNTIYF.

The V and J genes are TRBV6-6 and TRBJ2-3; no firm D call. V was pared by 4 bases and J by 2 bases, with 10 bases between. CDR3 length: 14 residues. Germline V lookup: CDR1 MNHNY, CDR2 SVGAGI (reference sequence). The CDR3: CASSSEQYTDTQYF. Here the CDR3 DNA reads TGTGCCAGCAGTTCAGAGCAGTACACAGATACGCAGTATTTT.

In its sample, this clonotype was seen many times. The chain carries TRBV28 and TRBJ2-3, with D possibly called TRBD1 or TRBD2 (6 bases each). Germline assignment: CDR1 MDHEN and CDR2 SYDVKM. Trimming shortened V by 6 bases and J by 6 bases, and 22 bases separated the two germline ends. The length of the CDR3 is 16 residues. In DNA, the CDR3 is TGTGCCAGCAGACGGCCAGGGGCGGGAAACGCGGATACGCAGTATTTT. It specifies CASRRPGAGNADTQYF.

This clonotype was seen more than once but under ten times. This chain links TRBV9 with TRBJ2-3, with TRBD2 identical over 9 bases. Germline assignment: CDR1 SGDLS and CDR2 YYNGEE. The CDR3 covers 15 residues. V lost 0 bases to trimming and J lost 1 base; unmatched junction nucleotides: 0. The CDR3 nucleotides read TGTGCCAGCAGCGTAGCTAGCGGGGGCACAGATACGCAGTATTTT. Amino acids: CASSVASGGTDTQYF.

This clonotype was recorded a few times. The chain uses TRBV7-3 and TRBJ1-2; tentative D call: TRBD1 (5 bases). Germline CDR1 is SGHTA and CDR2 is FQGTGA. Trimming removed 4 bases at V and 7 bases at J, with 13 bases between. The CDR3 spans 13 residues. As DNA, the CDR3 is TGTGCCAGCAGCTCAAACCCCGACAGTGGCTACACCTTC. Its protein product is CASSSNPDSGYTF.

The genes are TRBV12-5 and TRBJ2-3; D remains unclear. The CDR3 is 13 amino acids. V was shortened by 7 bases and J by 5 bases, with 13 bases between the two germline ends. CDR1 and CDR2 from the germline V gene are LGHNT and FRNRAP. The CDR3: CASVGGNGDTQYF. The CDR3 nucleotides read TGTGCTAGTGTGGGCGGAAACGGAGATACGCAGTATTTT. Supplemented by reference TRBV12-5 and TRBJ2-3, the full variable domain reads DARVTQTPRHKVTEMGQEVTMRCQPILGHNTVFWYRQTMMQGLELLAYFRNRAPLDDSGMPKDRFSAEMPDATLATLKIQPSEPRDSAVYFCASVGGNGDTQYFGPGTRLTVL.

This rearrangement joins TRBV12-5 to TRBJ1-5; D is unclear. The V and J ends lost 0 bases and 6 bases respectively, with 6 bases between them. Germline CDR1 and CDR2: LGHNT and FRNRAP. CDR3 size: 13 residues. The CDR3 protein is CASGLVPPQPQHF. CDR3 DNA: TGTGCTAGTGGTTTGGTCCCCCCTCAGCCCCAGCATTTT.

This chain connects TRBV7-6 to TRBJ2-5; D is unclear. Trimming removed 5 bases at V and 0 bases at J, with 10 bases between. The CDR3 is made up of 14 amino acids. From germline, CDR1 is SGHVS and CDR2 FNYEAQ. CDR3 bases: TGTGCCAGCAGCCAACCGGCAGACCAAGAGACCCAGTACTTC. It translates to CASSQPADQETQYF.

The rearrangement uses TRBV28 and TRBJ2-7; D not resolved. Germline assignment: CDR1 MDHEN and CDR2 SYDVKM. The germline V and J ends were trimmed by 2 bases and 6 bases, with 8 bases remaining between them. The CDR3 contains 12 residues. The DNA for the CDR3 is TGTGCCAGCAGTTTAGCCCAACGCGAGCAGTACTTC. Translation: CASSLAQREQYF.